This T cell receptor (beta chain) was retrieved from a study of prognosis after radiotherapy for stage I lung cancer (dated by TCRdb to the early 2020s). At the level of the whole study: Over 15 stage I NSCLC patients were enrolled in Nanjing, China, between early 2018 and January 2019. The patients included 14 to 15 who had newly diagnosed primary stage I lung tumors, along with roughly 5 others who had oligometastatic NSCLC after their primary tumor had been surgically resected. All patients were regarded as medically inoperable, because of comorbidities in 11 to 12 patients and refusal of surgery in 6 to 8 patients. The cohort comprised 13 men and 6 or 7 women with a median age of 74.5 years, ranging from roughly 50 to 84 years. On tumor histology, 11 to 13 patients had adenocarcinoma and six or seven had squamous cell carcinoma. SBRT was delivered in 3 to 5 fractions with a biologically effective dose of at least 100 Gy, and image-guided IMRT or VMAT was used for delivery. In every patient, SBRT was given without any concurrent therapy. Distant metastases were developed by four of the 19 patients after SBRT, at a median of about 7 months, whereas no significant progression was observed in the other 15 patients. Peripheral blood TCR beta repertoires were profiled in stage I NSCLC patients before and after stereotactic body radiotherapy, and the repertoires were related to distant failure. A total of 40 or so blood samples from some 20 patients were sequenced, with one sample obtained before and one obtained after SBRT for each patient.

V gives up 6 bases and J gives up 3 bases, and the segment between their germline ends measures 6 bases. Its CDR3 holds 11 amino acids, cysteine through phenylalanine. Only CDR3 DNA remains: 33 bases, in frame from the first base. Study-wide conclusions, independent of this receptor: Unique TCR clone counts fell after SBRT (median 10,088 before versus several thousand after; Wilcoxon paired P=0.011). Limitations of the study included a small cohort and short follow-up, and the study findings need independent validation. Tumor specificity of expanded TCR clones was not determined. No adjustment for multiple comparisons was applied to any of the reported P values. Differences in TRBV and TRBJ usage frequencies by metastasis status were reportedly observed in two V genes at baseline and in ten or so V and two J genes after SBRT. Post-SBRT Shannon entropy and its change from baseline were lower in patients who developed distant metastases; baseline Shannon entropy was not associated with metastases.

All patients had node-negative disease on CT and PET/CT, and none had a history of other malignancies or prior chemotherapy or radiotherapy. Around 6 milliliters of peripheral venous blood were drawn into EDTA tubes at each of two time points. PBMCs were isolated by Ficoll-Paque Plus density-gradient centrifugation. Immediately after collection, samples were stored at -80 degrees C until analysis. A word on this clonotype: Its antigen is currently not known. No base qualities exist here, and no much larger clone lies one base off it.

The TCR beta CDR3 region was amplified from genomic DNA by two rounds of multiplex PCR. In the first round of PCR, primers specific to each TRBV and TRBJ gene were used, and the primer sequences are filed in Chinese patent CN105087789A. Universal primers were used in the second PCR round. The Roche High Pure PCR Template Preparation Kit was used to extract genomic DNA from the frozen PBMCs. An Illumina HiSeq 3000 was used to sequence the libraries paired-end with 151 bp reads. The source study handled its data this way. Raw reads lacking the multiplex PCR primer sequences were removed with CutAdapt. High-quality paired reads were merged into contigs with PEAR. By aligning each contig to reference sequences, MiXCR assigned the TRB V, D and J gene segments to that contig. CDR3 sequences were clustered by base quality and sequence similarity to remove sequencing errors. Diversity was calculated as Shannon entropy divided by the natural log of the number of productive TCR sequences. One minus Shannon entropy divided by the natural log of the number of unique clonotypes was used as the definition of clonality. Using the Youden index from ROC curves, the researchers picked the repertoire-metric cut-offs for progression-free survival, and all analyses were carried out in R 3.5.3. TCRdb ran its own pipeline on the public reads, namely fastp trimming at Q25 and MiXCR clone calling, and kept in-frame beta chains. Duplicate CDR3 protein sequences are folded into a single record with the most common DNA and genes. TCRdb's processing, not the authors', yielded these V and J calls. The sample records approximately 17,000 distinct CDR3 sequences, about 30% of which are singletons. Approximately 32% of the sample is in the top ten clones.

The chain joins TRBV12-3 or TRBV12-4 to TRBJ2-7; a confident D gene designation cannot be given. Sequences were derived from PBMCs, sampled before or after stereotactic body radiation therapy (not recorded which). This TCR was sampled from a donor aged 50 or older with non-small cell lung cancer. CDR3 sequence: CASRTHYEQYF. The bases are TGTGCCAGCAGAACACACTACGAGCAGTACTTC.